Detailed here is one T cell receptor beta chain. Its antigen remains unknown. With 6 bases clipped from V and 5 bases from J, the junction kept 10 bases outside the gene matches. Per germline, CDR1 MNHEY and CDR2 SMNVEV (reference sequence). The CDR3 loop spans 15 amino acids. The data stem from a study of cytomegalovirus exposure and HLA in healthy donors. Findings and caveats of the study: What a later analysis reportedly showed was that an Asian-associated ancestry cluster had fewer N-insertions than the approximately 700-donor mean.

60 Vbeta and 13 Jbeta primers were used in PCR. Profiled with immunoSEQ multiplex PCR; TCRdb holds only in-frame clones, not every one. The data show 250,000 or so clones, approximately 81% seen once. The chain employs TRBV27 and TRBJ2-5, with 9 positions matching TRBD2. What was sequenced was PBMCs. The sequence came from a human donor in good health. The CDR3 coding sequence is TGTGCCAGCAGCCCGAGGGGTAGCGGGAGTGAGACCCAGTACTTC. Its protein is CASSPRGSGSETQYF.